Following are 10 T cell receptor beta chains from one sample sequenced in a study of T cells in localized non-small cell lung cancer (dated by TCRdb to 2019 to 2021). Library prep was done by the immunoSEQ multiplex PCR assay. What TCRdb holds here is the immuneACCESS table cut down to in-frame rearrangements. Part of the clones is not present; checked against another copy, under half of the missing clones reflect an unresolved V gene, and the others are unexplained. This sample has under 50,000 clones in its table, and around 83% of those were observed once. Of the sample, 2.5% falls within the top ten clones. The sequencing here drew on PBMCs, taken before any cancer treatment. The receptors here all came from a man aged 40-75 years with stage II lung adenocarcinoma.

V gene TRBV6-1 combines with J gene TRBJ2-1, with 10 bases aligning to TRBD2. Germline trimming cut 5 bases from V and 7 bases from J; bases unmatched to any gene: 8. Germline CDR1 is MNHNS and CDR2 is SASEGT. The CDR3 sequence is 15 residues long. CDR3 bases: TGTGCCAGCAGTTTTGGGCCGGGACTAGCGAATGAGCAGTTCTTC. Encoded protein: CASSFGPGLANEQFF.

The genes are TRBV18 and TRBJ1-1; no clear D. Germline assignment: CDR1 KGHSH and CDR2 LQKENI. The CDR3 is 12 amino acids. Trimming stripped 5 bases from V and 0 bases from J, with 4 bases between. CDR3 sequence (DNA): TGTGCCAGCTCAAAGGTGAACACTGAAGCTTTCTTT. Translating gives CASSKVNTEAFF.

This clone was seen once. The rearrangement links TRBV9 to TRBJ1-2; TRBD1 aligns across 9 bases. Trimming at V came to 2 bases and at J to 2 bases, leaving 7 bases not matched to a gene. The V gene's germline CDR1 is SGDLS and CDR2 YYNGEE. The CDR3 totals 16 residues. The CDR3 spells CASSVTPGQGNYGYTF. The CDR3 DNA reads TGTGCCAGCAGCGTCACCCCGGGACAGGGAAACTATGGCTACACCTTC. The complete variable domain, with remaining parts taken from reference TRBV9 and TRBJ1-2, reads DSGVTQTPKHLITATGQRVTLRCSPRSGDLSVYWYQQSLDQGLQFLIQYYNGEERAKGNILERFSAQQFPDLHSELNLSSLELGDSALYFCASSVTPGQGNYGYTFGSGTRLTVV.

The rearrangement links TRBV4-1 to TRBJ2-1; TRBD2 is a possible D gene (6 bases). Trimming removed 0 bases at V and 13 bases at J, with 16 bases between. Germline-derived CDR1 and CDR2 are MGHRA and YSYEKL. There are 14 residues in the CDR3. The CDR3 coding sequence is TGCGCCAGCAGCCAAGATCAGGTGACGCGGGAACAGTTCTTC. Translation gives CASSQDQVTREQFF.

This chain uses TRBV27 with TRBJ1-1; 8 positions agree with TRBD1. This CDR3 is 14 amino acids long. V lost 6 bases to trimming and J lost 6 bases; unmatched junction nucleotides: 9. CDR1 and CDR2 (germline): MNHEY, SMNVEV (reference sequence). CDR3 sequence reads: CASRPRQGRPEAFF. CDR3 DNA sequence: TGTGCCAGCAGGCCCCGACAGGGGAGGCCTGAAGCTTTCTTT.

The CDR3, as DNA: TGCGCCAGCAGCTTGCGTCGAGAGACCCAGTACTTC. This sequence encodes CASSLRRETQYF. The chain is built from TRBV5-1 and TRBJ2-5; no clear D gene. Germline V gene sequence: CDR1 SGHRS, CDR2 YFSETQ. The V gene lost 1 base and the J gene lost 4 bases, with 5 bases spanning the gap. This CDR3 spans 12 amino acids.

The chain employs TRBV6-5 and TRBJ1-1; tentatively, D is TRBD1 (5 bases). Germline V gene lookup returns CDR1 MNHEY and CDR2 SVGAGI. This CDR3 region has 15 residues. Trimming took off 8 bases at V and 11 bases at J, with 27 bases between the two ends. CDR3 protein: CASRIGPGNVEGAFF. The CDR3, as DNA: TGTGCCAGCCGGATTGGGCCAGGGAATGTAGAGGGGGCTTTCTTT.

The rearrangement joins TRBV19 to TRBJ2-1; maybe TRBD2 (5 bases). Germline V lookup: CDR1 LNHDA, CDR2 SQIVND (reference sequence). The CDR3 is 12 residues long. V lost 11 bases to trimming and J lost 2 bases, with 10 bases between them. CDR3 loop: CAPRGTYNEQFF. CDR3 bases: TGTGCCCCCCGGGGAACCTACAATGAGCAGTTCTTC.

The J gene is TRBJ2-1, the V gene TRBV6-1; 9 bases match TRBD2. The CDR3 contains 15 residues. V shed 6 bases, J shed 7 bases, and the junction held 10 bases outside the gene matches. In germline, CDR1 is MNHNS, CDR2 SASEGT. The CDR3: CASRAGGGGRNEQFF. As DNA, the CDR3 is TGTGCCAGCAGGGCAGGCGGGGGGGGCCGGAATGAGCAGTTCTTC.

This clone was seen only once. The J gene is TRBJ2-3, the V gene TRBV19; TRBD2 matches 7 bases. The junction had 9 bases not matched to a gene; V was cut back by 6 bases and J by 0 bases. The germline V gene encodes CDR1 LNHDA and CDR2 SQIVND (reference sequence). The CDR3 loop spans 16 amino acids. The CDR3 DNA is TGTGCCAGTAGCTCAACCGGGACTACTAGCACAGATACGCAGTATTTT. Its protein product is CASSSTGTTSTDTQYF.